Reported below is one T cell receptor beta chain. Antigen unknown. Researchers partitioned CD4+ cells into CD45RA+ naive and CD45RA-negative memory subsets. V lost 6 bases to trimming and J lost 15 bases, with 12 bases between them. The CDR3 length is 10 residues. Germline-derived CDR1 and CDR2 are MNHNS and SASEGT. The data are from a study of shared clonotypes between healthy human individuals. Study-level results: Around 5.3% of naive CD4 clonotypes were shared across four donors.

Sorted-subset replicate PCRs used around 200 ng of genomic DNA. This amount corresponded to about 30,000 T cell genomes. The table came from immunoSEQ multiplex PCR; TCRdb's copy has only in-frame clones and leaves some out. The sample holds some 1,600,000 clones; 95% to 99% are singletons and the top ten take roughly 0.45%. This sequence originates from a man aged 25-45 years in good health. V is TRBV6-1 and J is TRBJ1-5, with D possibly TRBD1 on 5 matching bases. The sequencing input was naive CD4+ T cells sorted from blood. As to subset: CD45RA+ positively selected. The CDR3 region has the DNA TGTGCCAGCAGGTTCCGGGACGTGCATTTT. It yields the protein CASRFRDVHF.